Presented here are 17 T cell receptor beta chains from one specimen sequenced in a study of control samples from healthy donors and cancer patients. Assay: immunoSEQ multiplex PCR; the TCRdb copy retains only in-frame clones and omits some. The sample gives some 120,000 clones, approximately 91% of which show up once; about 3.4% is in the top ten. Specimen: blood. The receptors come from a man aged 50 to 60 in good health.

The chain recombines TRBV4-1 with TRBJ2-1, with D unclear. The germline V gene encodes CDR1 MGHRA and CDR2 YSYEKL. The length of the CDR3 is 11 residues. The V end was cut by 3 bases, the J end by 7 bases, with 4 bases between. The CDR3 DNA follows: TGCGCCAGCAGCCAGGTTAATGAGCAGTTCTTC. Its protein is CASSQVNEQFF.

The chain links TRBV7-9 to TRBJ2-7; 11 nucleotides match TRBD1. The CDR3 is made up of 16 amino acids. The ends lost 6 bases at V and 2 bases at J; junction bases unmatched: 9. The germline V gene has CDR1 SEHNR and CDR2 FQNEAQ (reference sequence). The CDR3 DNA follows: TGTGCCAGCAGTCTCAGCCCGGGACAGGGGGCCTACGAGCAGTACTTC. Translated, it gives CASSLSPGQGAYEQYF.

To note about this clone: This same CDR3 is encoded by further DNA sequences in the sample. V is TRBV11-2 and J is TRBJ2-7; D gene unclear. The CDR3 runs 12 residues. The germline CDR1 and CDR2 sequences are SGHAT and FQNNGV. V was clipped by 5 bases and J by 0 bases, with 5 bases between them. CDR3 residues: CASSLGSYEQYF. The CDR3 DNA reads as TGTGCCAGCAGCCTTGGCTCCTACGAGCAGTACTTC.

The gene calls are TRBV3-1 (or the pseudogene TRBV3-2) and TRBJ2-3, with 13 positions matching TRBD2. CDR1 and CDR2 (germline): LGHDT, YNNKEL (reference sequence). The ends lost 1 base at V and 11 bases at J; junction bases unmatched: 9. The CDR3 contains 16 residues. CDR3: CASSQVTSGGAAMQYF. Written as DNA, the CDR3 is TGTGCCAGCAGCCAAGTCACTAGCGGGGGGGCCGCCATGCAGTATTTT.

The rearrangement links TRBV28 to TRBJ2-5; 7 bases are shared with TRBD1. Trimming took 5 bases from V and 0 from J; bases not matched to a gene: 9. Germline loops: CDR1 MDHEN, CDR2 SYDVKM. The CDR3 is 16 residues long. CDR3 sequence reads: CASSPGTATHQETQYF. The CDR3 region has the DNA TGTGCCAGCAGTCCAGGGACAGCTACCCACCAAGAGACCCAGTACTTC.

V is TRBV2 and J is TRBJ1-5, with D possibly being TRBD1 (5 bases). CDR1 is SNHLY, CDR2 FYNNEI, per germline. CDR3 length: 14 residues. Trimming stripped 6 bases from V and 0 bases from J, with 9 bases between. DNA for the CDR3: TGTGCCAGCAGCCGACAGACTAGCAATCAGCCCCAGCATTTT. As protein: CASSRQTSNQPQHF.

The CDR3 DNA follows: TGCGCCAGCAGCACGGGGGACGGGCCTTTGTATGGCTACACCTTC. This translates into CASSTGDGPLYGYTF. The V gene is TRBV5-1, the J gene TRBJ1-2; D may be TRBD1 (5 bases). The CDR3 sequence is 15 residues long. In germline, CDR1 is SGHRS, CDR2 YFSETQ. The V gene lost 4 bases and the J gene lost 5 bases, with 18 bases spanning the gap.

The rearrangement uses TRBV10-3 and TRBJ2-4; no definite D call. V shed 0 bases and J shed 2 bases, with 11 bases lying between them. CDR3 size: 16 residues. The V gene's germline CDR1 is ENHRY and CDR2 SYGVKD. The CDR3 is CAISESAAVSKNIQYF. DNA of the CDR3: TGTGCCATCAGTGAGTCGGCAGCCGTGTCCAAAAACATTCAGTACTTC.

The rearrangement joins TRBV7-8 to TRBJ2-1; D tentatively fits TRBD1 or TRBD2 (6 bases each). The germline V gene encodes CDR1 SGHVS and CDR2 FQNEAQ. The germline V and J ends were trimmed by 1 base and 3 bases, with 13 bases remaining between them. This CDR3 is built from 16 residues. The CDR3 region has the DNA TGTGCCAGCAGCTTAGTGTCGGGGGCGGGCTACAATGAGCAGTTCTTC. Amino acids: CASSLVSGAGYNEQFF.

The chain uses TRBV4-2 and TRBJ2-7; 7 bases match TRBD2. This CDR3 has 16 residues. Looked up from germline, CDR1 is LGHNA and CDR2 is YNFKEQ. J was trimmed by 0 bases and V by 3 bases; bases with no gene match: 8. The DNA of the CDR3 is TGTGCCAGCAGCCAGATGCGGGGGTCCAGCTCCTACGAGCAGTACTTC. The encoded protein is CASSQMRGSSSYEQYF.

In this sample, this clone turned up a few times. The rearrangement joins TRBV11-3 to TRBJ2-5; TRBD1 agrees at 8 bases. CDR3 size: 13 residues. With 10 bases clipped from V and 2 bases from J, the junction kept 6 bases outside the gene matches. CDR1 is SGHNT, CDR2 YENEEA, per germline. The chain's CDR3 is CAIGTGGQETQYF. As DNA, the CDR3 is TGTGCCATAGGCACAGGGGGGCAAGAGACCCAGTACTTC.

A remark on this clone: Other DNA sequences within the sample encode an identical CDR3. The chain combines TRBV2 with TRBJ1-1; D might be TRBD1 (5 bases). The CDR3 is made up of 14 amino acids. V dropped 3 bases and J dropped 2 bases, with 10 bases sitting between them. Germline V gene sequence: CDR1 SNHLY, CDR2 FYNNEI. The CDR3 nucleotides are TGTGCCAGCAGTGAGAAGCAGGGTAACACTGAAGCTTTCTTT. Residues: CASSEKQGNTEAFF.

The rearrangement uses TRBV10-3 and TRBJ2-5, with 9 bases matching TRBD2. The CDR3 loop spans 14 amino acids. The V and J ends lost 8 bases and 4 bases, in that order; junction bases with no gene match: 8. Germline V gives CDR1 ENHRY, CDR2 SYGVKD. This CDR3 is CAIQAGGLGETQYF. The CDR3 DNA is TGTGCCATCCAGGCGGGGGGGCTGGGAGAGACCCAGTACTTC.

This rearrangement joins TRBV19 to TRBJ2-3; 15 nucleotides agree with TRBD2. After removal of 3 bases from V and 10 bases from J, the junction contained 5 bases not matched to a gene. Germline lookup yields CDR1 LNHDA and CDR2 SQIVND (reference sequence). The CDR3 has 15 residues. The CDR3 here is CASSIGTSGGRSQYF. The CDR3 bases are TGTGCCAGTAGTATCGGGACTAGCGGGGGGAGGTCGCAGTATTTT.

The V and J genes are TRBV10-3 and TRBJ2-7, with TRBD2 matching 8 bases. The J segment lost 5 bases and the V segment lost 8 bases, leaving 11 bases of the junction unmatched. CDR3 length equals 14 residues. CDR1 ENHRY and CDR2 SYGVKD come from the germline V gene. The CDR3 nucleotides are TGTGCCATCCGTCCGGGGGGGCGTTGGGACGAGCAGTACTTC. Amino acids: CAIRPGGRWDEQYF.

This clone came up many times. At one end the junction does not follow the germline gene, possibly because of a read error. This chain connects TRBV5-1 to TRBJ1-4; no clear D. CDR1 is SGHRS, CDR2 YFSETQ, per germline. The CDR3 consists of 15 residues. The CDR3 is CASSLGHDGVSSLYF. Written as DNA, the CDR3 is TGCGCCAGCAGCTTGGGACACGACGGCGTAAGTTCCCTCTACTTT.

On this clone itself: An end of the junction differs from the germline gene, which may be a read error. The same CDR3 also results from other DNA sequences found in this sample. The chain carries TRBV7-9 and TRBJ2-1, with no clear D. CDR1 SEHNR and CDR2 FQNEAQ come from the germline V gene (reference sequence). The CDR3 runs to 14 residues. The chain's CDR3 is CASSLAYGYNEQFF. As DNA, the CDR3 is TGTGCCAGCAGCTTAGCGTACGGGTACAATGAACAGTTCTTC.